The 30 T cell receptor beta chains below come from one sample, sequenced in a study of patients and donors after allogeneic stem cell transplantation. MiXCR, run by TCRdb on the RT-PCR reads, gives a single entry per CDR3 protein. The data contain fewer than 25,000 distinct CDR3 sequences, approximately 28% of them seen just once; the ten biggest clones take up approximately 48%. Sequencing input: blood, either unsorted or a sorted T cell fraction (not recorded which). Receptors originate from a human donor who was either an allogeneic HSCT recipient or a stem cell or donor lymphocyte infusion donor (not recorded which). It is not recorded whose cells these are; they may come from a transplant donor.

The chain has TRBV29-1 and TRBJ1-2; the D gene is possibly TRBD1 (5 bases). Germline V gene data show CDR1 as SQVTM and CDR2 as ANQGSEA. The CDR3 totals 11 residues. V dropped 4 bases and J dropped 4 bases, with 7 bases sitting between them. CDR3 nucleotide sequence: TGCAGCGTTGGGGGGAGCTATGGCTACACCTTC. It specifies CSVGGSYGYTF.

The J gene is TRBJ1-4, the V gene TRBV6-6, with 7 bases aligning to TRBD1. Germline CDR1 and CDR2: MNHNY and SVGAGI (reference sequence). The CDR3 contains 15 residues. V was clipped by 5 bases and J by 4 bases; unmatched bases: 7. In DNA, the CDR3 is TGTGCCAGCAGTCCCGAGGGGGCCTTTAATGAAAAACTGTTTTTT. Translated, it gives CASSPEGAFNEKLFF.

By proportion, this clonotype is medium-sized. J is TRBJ2-7 and V is TRBV27; 9 bases are shared with TRBD2. The CDR3 length is 14 residues. The V gene's germline CDR1 is MNHEY and CDR2 SMNVEV (reference sequence). V lost 6 bases to trimming and J lost 4 bases; unmatched junction nucleotides: 7. CDR3 amino acids: CASSLRAGGYEQYV. The CDR3 coding sequence is TGTGCCAGCAGCTTGCGAGCGGGGGGTTACGAGCAGTACGTC.

The V gene is TRBV9, the J gene TRBJ2-3, with TRBD1 as a possible D gene (5 bases). Germline values: CDR1 SGDLS, CDR2 YYNGEE. The CDR3 sequence is 14 residues long. V was cut by 0 bases and J by 4 bases, with 9 bases left in between. This CDR3 is CASSVEGAPDTQYF. The DNA of the CDR3 is TGTGCCAGCAGCGTAGAAGGGGCCCCAGATACGCAGTATTTT.

This clonotype was counted at least ten times. V usage is TRBV5-1 and J usage is TRBJ1-6; D gene unclear. The CDR3 sequence is 16 residues long. In germline, CDR1 is SGHRS, CDR2 YFSETQ. V dropped 4 bases and J dropped 0 bases, with 11 bases sitting between them. The DNA of the CDR3 is TGCGCCAGCAGCCCGGACGCGAGCTCCTATAATTCACCCCTCCACTTT. Amino acids: CASSPDASSYNSPLHF. The whole variable domain, remainder taken from reference TRBV5-1 and TRBJ1-6, is KAGVTQTPRYLIKTRGQQVTLSCSPISGHRSVSWYQQTPGQGLQFLFEYFSETQRNKGNFPGRFSGRQFSNSRSEMNVSTLELGDSALYLCASSPDASSYNSPLHFGNGTRLTVT.

Ten or more counts support this clonotype. The rearrangement uses TRBV12-3 or TRBV12-4 and TRBJ1-1; D not resolved. This CDR3 is built from 13 residues. Trimming stripped 5 bases from V and 1 base from J, with 8 bases between. The CDR3 is CASSPRQNTEAFF. CDR3 nucleotide sequence: TGTGCCAGCAGTCCGCGACAGAACACTGAAGCTTTCTTT.

V is TRBV12-3 or TRBV12-4 and J is TRBJ1-2, with D possibly TRBD1 on 5 matching bases. The CDR3 is 15 amino acids. The V and J ends lost 4 bases and 0 bases respectively, with 12 bases between them. CDR3: CASSYRLGPNYGYTF. As DNA, the CDR3 is TGTGCCAGCAGTTACCGGCTGGGACCTAACTATGGCTACACCTTC.

This clonotype was detected a few times. CDR3 nucleotide sequence: TGTGCCAGCAGTGACCCGCAGGGGCAAGGGAGGACTGAAGCTTTCTTT. Its translation: CASSDPQGQGRTEAFF. The chain links TRBV28 to TRBJ1-1, with TRBD1 as a possible D gene (6 bases). Per the germline V gene, CDR1 is MDHEN and CDR2 is SYDVKM. V was clipped by 5 bases and J by 5 bases, with 21 bases between them. CDR3 size: 16 residues.

This clonotype was seen more than once but under ten times. This sequence joins TRBV7-2 and TRBJ1-5; D not resolved. The V gene's germline CDR1 is SGHTA and CDR2 FQGNSA. The CDR3 sequence is 13 residues long. The V gene lost 3 bases and the J gene lost 0 bases, with 3 bases spanning the gap. The CDR3 nucleotides read TGTGCCAGCAGCTTCGGTAGCAATCAGCCCCAGCATTTT. This encodes CASSFGSNQPQHF.

This clonotype appeared a few times. V and J are TRBV20-1 and TRBJ1-1, with D perhaps TRBD1 (6 bases). V was shortened by 6 bases and J by 0 bases, with 8 bases between the two germline ends. The CDR3 totals 12 residues. The germline V gene has CDR1 DFQATT and CDR2 SNEGSKA (reference sequence). Here the CDR3 reads CSARQVNTEAFF. The CDR3 DNA sequence: TGCAGTGCAAGACAGGTGAACACTGAAGCTTTCTTT.

In its sample, this clonotype is medium-sized. The chain recombines TRBV6-5 with TRBJ2-3, with D unclear. CDR3 length: 14 amino acids. V was cut by 5 bases and J by 0 bases, with 9 bases left in between. Germline loops: CDR1 MNHEY, CDR2 SVGAGI. As DNA, the CDR3 is TGTGCCAGCAGTAACGGTCCGAGCACAGATACGCAGTATTTT. As protein: CASSNGPSTDTQYF.

The rearrangement uses TRBV18 and TRBJ1-1; TRBD1 might be the D (5 bases). This CDR3 is built from 11 residues. Trimming left V 4 bases short and J 10 bases short, with 10 bases between. Germline V gives CDR1 KGHSH, CDR2 LQKENI. The CDR3 DNA reads TGTGCCAGCTCACAGGGGATGGGAGCTTTCTTT. It specifies CASSQGMGAFF.

This clonotype has more than one count but fewer than ten. The V and J genes are TRBV4-3 and TRBJ1-6; D remains unclear. Trimming removed 1 base at V and 10 bases at J, with 8 bases between. Germline V lookup: CDR1 LGHNA, CDR2 YSLEER. This CDR3 is built from 13 residues. DNA of the CDR3: TGCGCCAGCAGCCAAGTCCCCTTATCACCCCTCCACTTT. Amino acid sequence: CASSQVPLSPLHF.

The rearrangement links TRBV12-3 or TRBV12-4 to TRBJ2-5; D is unresolved. V shed 3 bases and J shed 5 bases, with 4 bases lying between them. The CDR3 runs to 11 residues. The CDR3: CASSFRETQYF. In nucleotides, the CDR3 is TGTGCCAGCAGTTTTAGGGAGACCCAGTACTTC.

This clonotype was observed a few times. The chain employs TRBV29-1 and TRBJ1-5; a possible D gene is TRBD1 (6 bases). V was cut by 4 bases and J by 4 bases, with 14 bases left in between. This CDR3 contains 14 residues. Germline-derived CDR1 and CDR2 are SQVTM and ANQGSEA. CDR3 DNA sequence: TGCAGCGTTGCAGGGGCCGCAGGAAATCAGCCCCAGCATTTT. Its translation is CSVAGAAGNQPQHF.

The chain has TRBV5-1 and TRBJ1-6; no definite D call. The V and J ends lost 0 bases and 11 bases respectively, with 3 bases between them. The germline V gene encodes CDR1 SGHRS and CDR2 YFSETQ. This CDR3 has 11 amino acids. CDR3 coding DNA: TGCGCCAGCAGCTTGGGCCCACCCCTCCACTTT. Protein sequence: CASSLGPPLHF.

This clonotype showed up many times. V and J are TRBV25-1 and TRBJ1-1, with D perhaps matching TRBD1 (6 bases). Germline V gene lookup returns CDR1 MGHDK and CDR2 SYGVNS. The CDR3 consists of 15 residues. The V and J ends lost 6 bases and 3 bases respectively, with 17 bases between them. The CDR3, as DNA: TGTGCCAGCAGGACCAGCTTGGACAGACACACTGAAGCTTTCTTT. This translates into CASRTSLDRHTEAFF.

The genes are TRBV7-9 and TRBJ1-4; 9 positions match TRBD1. The CDR3 sequence is 16 residues long. J was trimmed by 4 bases and V by 4 bases; bases with no gene match: 7. Germline CDR1 SEHNR, CDR2 FQNEAQ (reference sequence). The CDR3 DNA reads TGTGCCAGCAGCTCATGGACAGGGGCCGATAATGAAAAACTGTTTTTT. Its protein product is CASSSWTGADNEKLFF.

The gene calls are TRBV11-2 and TRBJ1-6, with unresolved D. The germline V gene encodes CDR1 SGHAT and CDR2 FQNNGV. Trimming pared 8 bases from V and 3 bases from J, leaving 17 bases between. CDR3 length equals 16 residues. This chain's CDR3 is CASGSESGDYNSPLHF. The CDR3 coding sequence is TGTGCCAGCGGCTCTGAGTCCGGAGACTATAATTCACCCCTCCACTTT.

The sample holds a few counts of this clonotype. The chain carries TRBV20-1 and TRBJ2-2; D uncertain. V was cut by 4 bases and J by 1 base, with 10 bases left in between. The CDR3 length is 14 residues. CDR1 is DFQATT, CDR2 SNEGSKA, per germline (reference sequence). The CDR3 sequence: CSAMSFLNTGELFF. The CDR3 DNA sequence: TGCAGTGCTATGTCGTTTCTGAACACCGGGGAGCTGTTTTTT.

This clonotype has a handful of counts. This sequence joins TRBV28 and TRBJ2-5; no clear D. The germline V gene encodes CDR1 MDHEN and CDR2 SYDVKM. This CDR3 spans 12 amino acids. The V end lost 1 base, the J end lost 5 bases, and 5 bases lay between the germline ends. CDR3 loop: CASSLSGETQYF. The CDR3 DNA reads TGTGCCAGCAGTTTATCCGGGGAGACCCAGTACTTC.

This clonotype was detected only once. The CDR3 DNA reads TGTGCCACCAGTGGTCGCACCGGTGACATGAGACAACGGGGGGAGCTGTTTTTT. Protein sequence: CATSGRTGDMRQRGELFF. V is TRBV24-1 and J is TRBJ2-2; D not certain. V was trimmed by 5 bases and J by 8 bases, leaving 26 bases between them. Germline V lookup: CDR1 KGHDR, CDR2 SFDVKD. The CDR3 is 18 residues long.

At least ten counts were recorded for this clonotype. V is TRBV7-3 and J is TRBJ2-1, with 7 bases that match TRBD1. This CDR3 is built from 14 residues. In germline, CDR1 is SGHTA, CDR2 FQGTGA. J lost 3 bases, V lost 5 bases, and 4 bases had no gene match. In DNA form, the CDR3 reads TGTGCCAGCAGCCCCCGGACAGGCTACAATGAGCAGTTCTTC. The encoded protein is CASSPRTGYNEQFF.

This clonotype was picked up a small number of times. The rearrangement joins TRBV12-3 or TRBV12-4 to TRBJ1-2; 8 nucleotides line up with TRBD1. With 2 bases clipped from V and 6 bases from J, the junction kept 5 bases outside the gene matches. This CDR3 has 14 amino acids. CDR3 in amino acids: CASSLQDREDGYTF. CDR3 DNA: TGTGCCAGCAGTTTACAGGACAGGGAGGATGGCTACACCTTC.

This clonotype was counted between two and nine times. The chain uses TRBV12-3 or TRBV12-4 and TRBJ1-4; D not resolved. V was shortened by 1 base and J by 6 bases, with 27 bases between the two germline ends. The CDR3 contains 20 residues. The CDR3 nucleotides read TGTGCCAGCAGTTTAGGGCCCTTTAAAGGGAGCAGGTCGGGCGATGAAAAACTGTTTTTT. Amino acid sequence: CASSLGPFKGSRSGDEKLFF.

This clonotype has just a few counts. V gene TRBV29-1 combines with J gene TRBJ1-1; D uncertain. This CDR3 has 14 residues. Germline V gives CDR1 SQVTM, CDR2 ANQGSEA. Trimming removed 4 bases at V and 1 base at J, with 13 bases between. The CDR3 DNA reads TGCAGCGTTGGGGCCGGCACTTGGAACACTGAAGCTTTCTTT. This translates into CSVGAGTWNTEAFF.

This clonotype was seen a few times. The rearrangement uses TRBV5-6 and TRBJ2-3; either TRBD1 or TRBD2 may supply D (5 bases each). The CDR3 extends over 15 amino acids. Germline CDR1 SGHDT, CDR2 YYEEEE. The V and J ends lost 0 bases and 0 bases respectively, with 8 bases between them. This chain's CDR3 is CASSLGGSSTDTQYF. CDR3 coding DNA: TGTGCCAGCAGCTTGGGGGGGTCTAGCACAGATACGCAGTATTTT.

This clonotype was recorded a few times. The V gene is TRBV10-3, the J gene TRBJ1-5, with D possibly TRBD1 on 6 matching bases. CDR1 and CDR2 (germline): ENHRY, SYGVKD. The V and J ends lost 0 bases and 6 bases respectively, with 12 bases between them. This CDR3 spans 15 amino acids. The CDR3 DNA sequence: TGTGCCATCAGTGAGTCGTTACAGGGTGGTCAGCCCCAGCATTTT. Its protein is CAISESLQGGQPQHF.

This clonotype was detected ten times or more. This sequence joins TRBV29-1 and TRBJ1-2, with a possible D match to TRBD1 (5 bases). Trimming stripped 6 bases from V and 8 bases from J, with 13 bases between. The length of the CDR3 is 11 residues. Germline CDR1 and CDR2: SQVTM and ANQGSEA. The CDR3 DNA reads as TGCAGCGTAGGTCAGGGAGAGGGCTACACCTTC. This encodes CSVGQGEGYTF. The full variable domain, rest sourced from reference TRBV29-1 and TRBJ1-2, is SAVISQKPSRDICQRGTSLTIQCQVDSQVTMMFWYRQQPGQSLTLIATANQGSEATYESGFVIDKFPISRPNLTFSTLTVSNMSPEDSSIYLCSVGQGEGYTFGSGTRLTVV.

This clonotype appeared many times. V and J are TRBV6-5 and TRBJ1-3; D ambiguous. The CDR3 length is 15 residues. Germline-derived CDR1 and CDR2 are MNHEY and SVGAGI. The V and J ends lost 5 bases and 2 bases respectively, with 13 bases between them. The CDR3 spells CASSRLTLAGNTIYF. The CDR3 region has the DNA TGTGCCAGCAGTCGCCTGACACTGGCTGGAAACACCATATATTTT.